This T cell receptor beta chain was sequenced during a study of breast tumors, draining lymph nodes, adjacent tissues. Via MiXCR, TCRdb re-called the multiplex PCR reads, giving one row per CDR3 protein. The sample includes roughly 220,000 distinct CDR3 sequences, under 35% seen only once; the top ten take over 3.5%. Study-level points and caveats: Tumors had less TCR diversity than lymph nodes, more than nontumor tissue. That most tumor T cells come from lymph nodes remained unproven. Luminal-like breast cancer showed significantly higher tumor–nontumor repertoire similarity than basal-like.

Note on this clonotype: Its antigen is unidentified.

Axillary draining lymph nodes of breast cancer patients supplied the node samples. From germline, CDR1 is SNHLY and CDR2 FYNNEI. The CDR3 has 14 amino acids. Unmatched junction bases numbered 7, after V lost 8 bases and J lost 6 bases. J is TRBJ1-5 and V is TRBV2; 10 bases map to TRBD1. The receptor was isolated from a female donor with breast cancer. Some clones in this sample may be carry-over from other donors' samples. Sequencing input: axillary lymph node tissue. The CDR3 nucleotides are TGTGCCAGCGATTGGGGACAGGGGAGTCAGCCCCAGCATTTT. This sequence encodes CASDWGQGSQPQHF.